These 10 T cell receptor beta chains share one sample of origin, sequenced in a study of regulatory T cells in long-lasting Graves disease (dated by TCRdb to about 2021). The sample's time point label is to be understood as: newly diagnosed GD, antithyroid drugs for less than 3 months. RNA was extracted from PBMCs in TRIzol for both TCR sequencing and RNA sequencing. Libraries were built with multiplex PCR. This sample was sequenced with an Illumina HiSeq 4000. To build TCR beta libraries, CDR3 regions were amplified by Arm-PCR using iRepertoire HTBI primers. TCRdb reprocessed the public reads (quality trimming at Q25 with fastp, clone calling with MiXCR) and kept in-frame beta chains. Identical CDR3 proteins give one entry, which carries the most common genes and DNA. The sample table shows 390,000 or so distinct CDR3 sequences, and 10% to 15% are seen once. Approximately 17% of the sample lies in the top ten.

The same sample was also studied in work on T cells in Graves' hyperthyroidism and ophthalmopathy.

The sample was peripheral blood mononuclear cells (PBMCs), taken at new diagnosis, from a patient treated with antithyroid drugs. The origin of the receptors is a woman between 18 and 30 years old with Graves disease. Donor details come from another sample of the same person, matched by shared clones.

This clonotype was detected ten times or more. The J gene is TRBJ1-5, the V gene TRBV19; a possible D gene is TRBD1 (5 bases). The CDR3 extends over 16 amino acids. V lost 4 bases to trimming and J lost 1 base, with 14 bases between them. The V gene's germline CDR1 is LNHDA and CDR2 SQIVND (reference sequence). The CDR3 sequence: CASSTPGGRSNQPQHF. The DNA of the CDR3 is TGTGCCAGTAGTACCCCTGGGGGGAGAAGCAATCAGCCCCAGCATTTT.

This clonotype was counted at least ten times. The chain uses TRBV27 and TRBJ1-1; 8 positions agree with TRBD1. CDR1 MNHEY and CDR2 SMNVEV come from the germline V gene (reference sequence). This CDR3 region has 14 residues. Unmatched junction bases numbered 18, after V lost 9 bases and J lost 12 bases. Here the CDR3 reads CASWPSGGGLETFF. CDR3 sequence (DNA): TGTGCCAGTTGGCCCTCAGGGGGCGGGTTAGAAACTTTCTTT.

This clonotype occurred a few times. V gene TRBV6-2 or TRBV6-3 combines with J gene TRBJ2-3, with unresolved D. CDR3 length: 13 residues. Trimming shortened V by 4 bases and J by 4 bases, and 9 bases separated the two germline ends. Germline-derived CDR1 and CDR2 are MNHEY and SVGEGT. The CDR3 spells CASSLVASDTQYF. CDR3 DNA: TGTGCCAGCAGTTTGGTCGCCTCAGATACGCAGTATTTT.

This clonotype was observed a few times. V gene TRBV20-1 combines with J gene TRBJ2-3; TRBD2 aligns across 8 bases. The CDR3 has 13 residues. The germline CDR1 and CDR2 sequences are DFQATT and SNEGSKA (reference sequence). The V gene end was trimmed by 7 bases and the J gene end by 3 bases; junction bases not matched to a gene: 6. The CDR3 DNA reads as TGCAGTGAGTTGCGGGGGGATACAGATACGCAGTATTTT. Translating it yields CSELRGDTDTQYF.

The CDR3 sequence is CASSSGTGGPKYF. Here the CDR3 DNA reads TGTGCCAGCAGCTCCGGGACAGGGGGCCCGAAGTACTTC. The rearrangement uses TRBV6-1 and TRBJ2-7; 12 bases are a match to TRBD1. This CDR3 comprises 13 residues. Trimming took 6 bases from V and 11 from J; bases not matched to a gene: 8. Germline loops: CDR1 MNHNS, CDR2 SASEGT.

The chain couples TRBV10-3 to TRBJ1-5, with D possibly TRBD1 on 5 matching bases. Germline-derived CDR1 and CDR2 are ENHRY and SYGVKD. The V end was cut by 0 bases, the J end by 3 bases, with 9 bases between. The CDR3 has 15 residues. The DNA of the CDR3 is TGTGCCATCAGTGAGTCAGAACAGGTCAATCAGCCCCAGCATTTT. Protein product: CAISESEQVNQPQHF.

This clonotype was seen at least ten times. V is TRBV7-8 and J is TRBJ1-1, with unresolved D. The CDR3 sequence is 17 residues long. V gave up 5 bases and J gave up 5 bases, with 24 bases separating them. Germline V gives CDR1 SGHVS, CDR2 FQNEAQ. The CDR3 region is CASSNNRLGLLGTEAFF. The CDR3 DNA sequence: TGTGCCAGCAGCAACAATCGGTTGGGCCTCCTCGGGACTGAAGCTTTCTTT. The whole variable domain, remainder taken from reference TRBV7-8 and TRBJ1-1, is GAGVSQSPRYKVAKRGQDVALRCDPISGHVSLFWYQQALGQGPEFLTYFQNEAQLDKSGLPSDRFFAERPEGSVSTLKIQRTQQEDSAVYLCASSNNRLGLLGTEAFFGQGTRLTVV.

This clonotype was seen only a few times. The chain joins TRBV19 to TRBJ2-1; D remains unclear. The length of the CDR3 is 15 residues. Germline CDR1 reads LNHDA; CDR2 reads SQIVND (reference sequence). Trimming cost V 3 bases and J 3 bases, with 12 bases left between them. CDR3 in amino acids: CASSIAGNGYNEQFF. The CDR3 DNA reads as TGTGCCAGTAGTATCGCCGGCAATGGCTACAATGAGCAGTTCTTC.

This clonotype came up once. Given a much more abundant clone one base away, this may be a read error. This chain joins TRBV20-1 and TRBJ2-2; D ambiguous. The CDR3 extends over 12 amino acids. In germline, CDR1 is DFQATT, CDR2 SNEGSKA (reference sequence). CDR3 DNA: TGCAATGCTAGAGAAGGTGGTGGGGAGCTGTTTTTT. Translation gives CNAREGGGELFF.

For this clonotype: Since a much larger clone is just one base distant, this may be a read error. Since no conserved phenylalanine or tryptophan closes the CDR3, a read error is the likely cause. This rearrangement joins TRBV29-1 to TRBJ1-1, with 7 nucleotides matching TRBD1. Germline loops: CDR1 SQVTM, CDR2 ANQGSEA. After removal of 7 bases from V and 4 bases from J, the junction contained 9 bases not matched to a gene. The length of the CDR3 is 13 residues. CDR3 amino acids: CSGMTGSGTEAFL. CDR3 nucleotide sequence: TGCAGCGGTATGACAGGGTCCGGCACTGAAGCTTTCCTT.